The 26 T cell receptor beta chains presented below share a single source sample, sequenced in a study of radiation and T cells in renal cell carcinoma. Treatment: 15 Gy SBRT to primary tumor, nephrectomy 4 weeks later. Assay used: immunoSEQ multiplex PCR; TCRdb lists only in-frame clones, some missing. The sample records about 13,000 clones, about 33% being singletons. The sequencing here drew on tumor tissue, taken from a patient whose treatment included radiotherapy and nephrectomy. These receptors were collected from a man in his 60s with renal cell carcinoma.

Within the sample, this clone is medium-sized. The chain combines TRBV6-5 with TRBJ1-4, with D tentatively TRBD1 (6 bases). CDR3 length: 14 residues. Deletions cut 4 bases from V and 4 bases from J, with 10 bases between. Germline lookup yields CDR1 MNHEY and CDR2 SVGAGI. CDR3 loop: CASSSGRGNEKLFF. DNA of the CDR3: TGTGCCAGCAGTTCCGGCAGGGGTAATGAAAAACTGTTTTTT.

V gene TRBV18 combines with J gene TRBJ1-5; D gene uncertain. CDR1 is KGHSH and CDR2 is LQKENI in the germline V gene. Trimming stripped 3 bases from V and 2 bases from J, with 11 bases between. This CDR3 spans 15 amino acids. CDR3 nucleotides: TGTGCCAGCTCACCTGGAGCCGGGGGCAATCAGCCCCAGCATTTT. It yields the protein CASSPGAGGNQPQHF. The variable domain in full, completed from reference TRBV18 and TRBJ1-5, reads NAGVMQNPRHLVRRRGQEARLRCSPMKGHSHVYWYRQLPEEGLKFMVYLQKENIIDESGMPKERFSAEFPKEGPSILRIQQVVRGDSAAYFCASSPGAGGNQPQHFGDGTRLSIL.

This rearrangement joins TRBV5-1 to TRBJ1-1; unclear D gene. V lost 0 bases to trimming and J lost 4 bases, with 10 bases between them. This CDR3 spans 14 amino acids. CDR1 SGHRS and CDR2 YFSETQ come from the germline V gene. CDR3 sequence reads: CASSLAGLGTEAFF. CDR3 nucleotide sequence: TGCGCCAGCAGCTTGGCCGGGTTGGGCACTGAAGCTTTCTTT.

As DNA, the CDR3 is TGTGCCAGCTCACCAGAGGGGCGGGGGCGCAATCAGCCCCAGCATTTT. Translation gives CASSPEGRGRNQPQHF. The gene calls are TRBV18 and TRBJ1-5, with D perhaps matching TRBD1 (6 bases). CDR3 size: 16 residues. V was clipped by 2 bases and J by 2 bases, with 13 bases between them. Germline CDR1 reads KGHSH; CDR2 reads LQKENI.

This clone has just one count. The genes are TRBV5-7 and TRBJ2-7, with 7 nucleotides matching TRBD2. TRBV5-7 is filed as an ORF, its function uncertain. The CDR3 length is 19 residues. Trimming took 3 bases from V and 5 from J; bases not matched to a gene: 23. DNA for the CDR3: TGTGCCAGCAGCTGCCCGTTTTTTCATAGCGGAGGGAGGGCCGACGAGCAGTACGTC. Translation: CASSCPFFHSGGRADEQYV.

This clone was recorded many times. The chain links TRBV4-1 to TRBJ2-3; the D is unclear. The V and J ends lost 5 bases and 0 bases respectively, with 12 bases between them. CDR3 length: 15 residues. Germline lookup yields CDR1 MGHRA and CDR2 YSYEKL. The CDR3: CASSGSASSTDTQYF. DNA of the CDR3: TGCGCCAGCAGCGGATCAGCCTCTAGCACAGATACGCAGTATTTT.

This rearrangement joins TRBV14 to TRBJ1-2; the match to TRBD1 covers 8 bases. Unmatched junction bases numbered 6, after V lost 4 bases and J lost 5 bases. The germline CDR1 and CDR2 sequences are SGHDN and FVKESK. The CDR3 consists of 14 residues. CDR3 in amino acids: CASSPGQGSYGYTF. Written as DNA, the CDR3 is TGTGCCAGCAGCCCTGGACAGGGCTCTTATGGCTACACCTTC.

The sample holds a few counts of this clone. The rearrangement links TRBV6-6 to TRBJ2-5; 7 bases map to TRBD1. The CDR3 loop spans 15 amino acids. Looked up from germline, CDR1 is MNHNY and CDR2 is SVGAGI (reference sequence). V shed 6 bases and J 5 bases; nucleotides not matched to a gene: 12. The CDR3 region has the DNA TGTGCCAGCAGAGACTCAGGGGGAGTCGGGGAGACCCAGTACTTC. Translation gives CASRDSGGVGETQYF.

This clone was counted a few times. The V gene is TRBV6-1, the J gene TRBJ2-3; 7 bases agree with TRBD2. Germline lookup yields CDR1 MNHNS and CDR2 SASEGT. V gave up 8 bases and J gave up 0 bases; unmatched junction bases: 2. CDR3 length equals 13 residues. CDR3 in DNA: TGTGCCAGCTCTAGCGGTAGCACAGATACGCAGTATTTT. Translating it yields CASSSGSTDTQYF.

This clone occurred once. The chain links TRBV2 to TRBJ2-7; TRBD2 matches at 11 bases. This CDR3 is 14 amino acids long. The V segment lost 8 bases and the J segment 1 base; nucleotides outside the gene matches: 4. CDR1 is SNHLY, CDR2 FYNNEI, per germline. The CDR3 nucleotides read TGTGCCAGCGTGGGACTAGCGGATTCCTACGAGCAGTACGTC. It yields the protein CASVGLADSYEQYV.

In its sample, this clone ranks as medium-sized. The chain is built from TRBV9 and TRBJ1-2; 8 nucleotides line up with TRBD1. V was pared by 1 base and J by 2 bases, with 4 bases of the junction left unmatched. Germline V lookup: CDR1 SGDLS, CDR2 YYNGEE. The CDR3 covers 15 residues. CDR3 sequence reads: CASSVSGGWNYGYTF. The CDR3 nucleotides are TGTGCCAGCAGCGTATCAGGGGGCTGGAACTATGGCTACACCTTC. The whole variable domain, filled in from reference TRBV9 and TRBJ1-2, reads DSGVTQTPKHLITATGQRVTLRCSPRSGDLSVYWYQQSLDQGLQFLIQYYNGEERAKGNILERFSAQQFPDLHSELNLSSLELGDSALYFCASSVSGGWNYGYTFGSGTRLTVV.

J is TRBJ2-7 and V is TRBV7-2; D unclear. This CDR3 has 15 amino acids. Germline values: CDR1 SGHTA, CDR2 FQGNSA. V lost 1 base and J lost 6, with 16 bases in between. The CDR3, as DNA: TGTGCCAGCAGCTTAGTACGGCAGGCATCGGGCGAGCAGTACTTC. It codes for CASSLVRQASGEQYF.

This clone came up a few times. V and J are TRBV7-8 and TRBJ1-2, with a possible D match to TRBD1 (5 bases). This CDR3 spans 13 amino acids. Trimming took off 5 bases at V and 8 bases at J, with 15 bases between the two ends. Germline loops: CDR1 SGHVS, CDR2 FQNEAQ. CDR3 loop: CASSPGLGGGYTF. The DNA of the CDR3 is TGTGCCAGCAGCCCTGGGCTTGGGGGGGGCTACACCTTC.

This rearrangement joins TRBV5-1 to TRBJ2-1; the D is unclear. The CDR3 extends over 14 amino acids. Germline V gene data show CDR1 as SGHRS and CDR2 as YFSETQ. V gave up 0 bases and J gave up 5 bases, with 9 bases separating them. The CDR3 region has the DNA TGCGCCAGCAGCTTGGGGCCGGCCAACAATGAGCAGTTCTTC. Its translation is CASSLGPANNEQFF.

A single count supports this clone. This sequence joins TRBV30 and TRBJ2-2, with a tentative D call TRBD1 (6 bases). The V and J ends lost 0 bases and 1 base respectively, with 9 bases between them. The length of the CDR3 is 15 residues. Germline V gene data show CDR1 as GTSNPN and CDR2 as SVGIG (reference sequence). The CDR3 spells CAWSVGTQNTGELFF. The CDR3 region has the DNA TGTGCCTGGAGTGTAGGGACACAGAACACCGGGGAGCTGTTTTTT.

The gene calls are TRBV15 and TRBJ1-5, with D tentatively TRBD1 (6 bases). V was clipped by 7 bases and J by 7 bases, with 17 bases between them. This CDR3 is 14 amino acids long. The germline V gene has CDR1 LNHNV and CDR2 YYDKDF (reference sequence). The CDR3 nucleotides are TGTGCCACCAATGACGGGGGGCCCGACCAGCCCCAGCATTTT. Its translation: CATNDGGPDQPQHF.

The chain recombines TRBV6-5 with TRBJ1-4; D uncertain. The CDR3 totals 11 residues. V dropped 6 bases and J dropped 7 bases, with 6 bases sitting between them. Germline V gene sequence: CDR1 MNHEY, CDR2 SVGAGI. This CDR3 reads CASRFSEKLFF. The CDR3 DNA sequence: TGTGCCAGCAGGTTTAGTGAAAAACTGTTTTTT.

The chain employs TRBV9 and TRBJ2-3; D could derive from TRBD1 or TRBD2 (6 bases each). The V end lost 0 bases, the J end lost 0 bases, and 14 bases lay between the germline ends. CDR3 length: 17 residues. Per the germline V gene, CDR1 is SGDLS and CDR2 is YYNGEE. The CDR3 bases are TGTGCCAGCAGCGTAGAGGTTCGGGGGCCCAGCACAGATACGCAGTATTTT. Translating it yields CASSVEVRGPSTDTQYF. Full variable domain (missing parts from reference TRBV9 and TRBJ2-3): DSGVTQTPKHLITATGQRVTLRCSPRSGDLSVYWYQQSLDQGLQFLIQYYNGEERAKGNILERFSAQQFPDLHSELNLSSLELGDSALYFCASSVEVRGPSTDTQYFGPGTRLTVL.

This chain links TRBV5-1 with TRBJ1-2, with D maybe TRBD1 (5 bases). Germline V gene lookup returns CDR1 SGHRS and CDR2 YFSETQ. Trimming cost V 4 bases and J 13 bases, with 14 bases left between them. The CDR3 totals 11 residues. The CDR3 DNA sequence: TGCGCCAGCAGCATCGCCGGGACCCTCACCTTC. This gives the protein CASSIAGTLTF. The variable domain in full, completed from reference TRBV5-1 and TRBJ1-2, reads KAGVTQTPRYLIKTRGQQVTLSCSPISGHRSVSWYQQTPGQGLQFLFEYFSETQRNKGNFPGRFSGRQFSNSRSEMNVSTLELGDSALYLCASSIAGTLTFGSGTRLTVV.

This clone was picked up one time. The V gene is TRBV14, the J gene TRBJ2-2; tentative D call: TRBD1 (5 bases). V lost 4 bases and J 3 bases, leaving 15 bases between the germline ends. The CDR3 sequence is 16 residues long. Germline loops: CDR1 SGHDN, CDR2 FVKESK. The CDR3 nucleotides are TGTGCCAGCAGCCGGCTCCTGGACACTCACACCGGGGAGCTGTTTTTT. Protein: CASSRLLDTHTGELFF.

This chain joins TRBV10-1 and TRBJ2-5; 7 nucleotides line up with TRBD1. This CDR3 has 16 amino acids. Germline CDR1 reads WNHNN; CDR2 reads SYGVQD (reference sequence). J lost 1 base, V lost 1 base, and 6 bases had no gene match. This CDR3 is CASSEYGTDLQETQYF. CDR3 nucleotides: TGCGCCAGCAGTGAGTACGGGACAGATCTCCAAGAGACCCAGTACTTC.

V gene TRBV27 combines with J gene TRBJ1-2; 7 bases fit TRBD1. This CDR3 comprises 15 residues. Looked up from germline, CDR1 is MNHEY and CDR2 is SMNVEV (reference sequence). With V trimmed by 1 base and J by 0 bases, 2 bases remained unmatched. The CDR3 spells CASSLWGTANYGYTF. DNA of the CDR3: TGTGCCAGCAGTTTATGGGGGACAGCTAACTATGGCTACACCTTC.

The J gene is TRBJ1-3, the V gene TRBV5-1; a weak D match, TRBD1 (6 bases). The germline CDR1 and CDR2 sequences are SGHRS and YFSETQ. With 4 bases removed from V and 4 bases from J, the gap between germline ends came to 15 bases. The CDR3 loop spans 15 amino acids. The CDR3 bases are TGCGCCAGCAGCACTTCCGGGACATCCGGAAACACCATATATTTT. The encoded protein is CASSTSGTSGNTIYF.

The chain carries TRBV7-9 and TRBJ2-7; TRBD1 agrees at 8 bases. V shed 1 base and J 3 bases; nucleotides not matched to a gene: 8. Germline V lookup: CDR1 SEHNR, CDR2 FQNEAQ (reference sequence). The CDR3 consists of 16 residues. The CDR3 nucleotides read TGTGCCAGCAGCTTAGTCCCGGGACAGGCCTACTACGAGCAGTACTTC. Amino acids: CASSLVPGQAYYEQYF.

Regarding this clone: The sample holds other DNA sequences that translate to the same CDR3. The rearrangement joins TRBV20-1 to TRBJ1-1; D gene ambiguous. V lost 5 bases, J lost 2 bases, and 3 bases lay in between. Germline values: CDR1 DFQATT, CDR2 SNEGSKA (reference sequence). This CDR3 is built from 10 residues. CDR3 nucleotide sequence: TGCAGTGCTGATAACACTGAAGCTTTCTTT. Its translation: CSADNTEAFF.

This clone is deemed medium-sized (0.01 to 0.1%). The CDR3 here is CASSRGLADNEQFF. CDR3 DNA sequence: TGTGCCAGCAGCCGGGGACTAGCGGACAATGAGCAGTTCTTC. The chain has TRBV5-6 and TRBJ2-1; 11 bases align to TRBD2. The germline V gene has CDR1 SGHDT and CDR2 YYEEEE. The CDR3 has 14 residues. The V segment lost 4 bases and the J segment 5 bases; nucleotides outside the gene matches: 2.